This TCR beta chain was identified during a study of cytomegalovirus exposure and HLA in healthy donors. Study outcomes and limitations: A link between a missense DCLRE1C variant and TCR beta V- and J-gene trimming emerged from a later analysis. It emerged from a later analysis that several of the most significant clusters appeared to be linked to common viral pathogens.

A multiplex PCR was run with 60 Vbeta primers and 13 Jbeta primers. This table comes from immunoSEQ multiplex PCR, and its TCRdb copy is limited to in-frame clones, with some not included. The table lists about 98,000 clones, over 80% of them singletons. Concerning this clone: Its antigen is unknown.

The junction had 3 bases not matched to a gene; V was cut back by 4 bases and J by 0 bases. CDR3 length: 15 amino acids. Germline assignment: CDR1 SGHRS and CDR2 YFSETQ. Sequenced: PBMCs. V and J are TRBV5-1 and TRBJ2-4, with 8 bases aligning to TRBD2. The source of this sequence is a female donor in good health and CMV-seropositive. In DNA form, the CDR3 reads TGCGCCAGCAGCCTGGGACTAGAAGCCAAAAACATTCAGTACTTC. Amino acids: CASSLGLEAKNIQYF.